Below, one TCR beta chain is given with its context. What it binds is not known. Compared with germline, one end of the junction differs, possibly owing to a read error. CDR1 is SGHKS and CDR2 is YYEKEE in the germline V gene (reference sequence). This CDR3 comprises 16 residues. RNA was extracted from bulk tissue without any cell sorting. The normal lung tissue was taken more than 3 cm from the tumor edge. Three rounds of nested PCR, following a modified ARM-PCR protocol, produced the TCRbeta library. One entry per CDR3 protein, called by TCRdb with MiXCR from the multiplex PCR reads. The sample consists of about 76,000 distinct CDR3 sequences, roughly 80% of them appearing once. This sample is drawn from a study of tumor and adjacent non-tumor tissue in lung cancer. Study as a whole: About 4.17 million productive TCRbeta reads were obtained per sample on average.

Study-wide results and caveats: Tumor tissue had significantly higher TCR diversity than normal lung. Normal lung showed higher cumulative top 100 clone frequency than tumor.

V usage is TRBV5-5 and J usage is TRBJ2-3; possible D gene TRBD2, 6 bases. The sequenced material came from distant non-tumor lung tissue. The sequence derives from a man aged 60-69 years with non-small cell lung cancer. The CDR3 nucleotides are TGTGCCAATAGCTTGATGTGGGGGGACCGTACAGATACGCAATATTTT. Translation gives CANSLMWGDRTDTQYF.